This T cell receptor beta chain derives from a study of glioma-infiltrating T cells after dendritic cell vaccination. Study details: Dendritic cell vaccine was injected intradermally three times, biweekly.

In germline, CDR1 is SGHNT, CDR2 YYREEE (reference sequence). V lost 0 bases and J lost 4; bases outside the gene matches: 4. CDR3 length: 15 residues. This sample's time point: after dendritic cell vaccination, including at tumor progression/relapse. This table comes from immunoSEQ multiplex PCR, and its TCRdb copy is limited to in-frame clones, with some not included. The sample carries 85,000 or so clones, 85% recorded once. The receptor was derived from a human donor with glioblastoma. The material sequenced was blood, taken after dendritic cell vaccination. The chain joins TRBV5-4 to TRBJ1-1, with 9 bases that match TRBD1. This CDR3 reads CASSLGQGGFTEAFF. The CDR3 bases are TGTGCCAGCAGCTTGGGACAGGGGGGTTTCACTGAAGCTTTCTTT.